This T cell receptor beta chain was sequenced in a study of beta chain features in type 1 diabetes. Staining for CD45RO/CCR7/CD25/CD127/CD95/CD27 allowed sorting of CD4+ naive, central memory, regulatory and stem cell-like memory cells. Purities in excess of 95% were seen in all sorted populations. This clone appeared a few times. Its antigen is unknown. The authors reverse transcribed all of the isolated RNA, so sequencing captured expressed TCRB transcripts. Some clones are missing from TCRdb's copy, which holds only in-frame ones; the method was immunoSEQ multiplex PCR. The table includes just under 150,000 clones, about 12% detected once. Study results and limitations: Insertions were fewer and deletions more numerous at VDJ junctions in type 1 diabetes patients. A moderate, significant TCRB CDR3 shortening appeared in type 1 diabetes across four CD4+ subsets.

Sequencing used central memory CD4+ T cells from blood. The sequence came from a man younger than 35 with type 1 diabetes.

Here the CDR3 DNA reads TGTGCCAGCAGCTCCATGACGGAGACTGAAGCTTTCTTT. This encodes CASSSMTETEAFF. The V and J genes are TRBV7-9 and TRBJ1-1; D is unclear. Germline assignment: CDR1 SEHNR and CDR2 FQNEAQ (reference sequence). V was clipped by 4 bases and J by 5 bases, with 11 bases between them. The CDR3 extends over 13 amino acids.